The 25 T cell receptor beta chains in this list originate from one sample, sequenced in a study of T cell responses to AZD1222 COVID-19 vaccine. Using immunoSEQ multiplex PCR, the repertoire was profiled, and TCRdb retains in-frame clones only, with some absent. The sample gives about 150,000 clones, approximately 78% of which show up once; around 4.1% is in the top ten. The sequenced sample was peripheral blood, obtained on day 0 of MenACWY control vaccination. These TCRs come from an adult in good health.

This chain connects TRBV2 to TRBJ2-7, with TRBD1 identical over 7 bases. The CDR3 covers 13 residues. Germline CDR1 is SNHLY and CDR2 is FYNNEI. Losses at the gene ends were 6 bases for V and 2 bases for J; bases not matched to a gene: 4. Written as DNA, the CDR3 is TGTGCCAGCAGGGACAGGCCCACCTACGAGCAGTACTTC. Residues: CASRDRPTYEQYF.

This rearrangement joins TRBV3-1 (or the pseudogene TRBV3-2) to TRBJ2-1, with D perhaps TRBD1 (6 bases). The CDR3 sequence is 13 residues long. V lost 3 bases to trimming and J lost 13 bases, with 16 bases between them. Per the germline V gene, CDR1 is LGHDT and CDR2 is YNNKEL (reference sequence). The CDR3 sequence: CASSQRAGTFQFF. Here the CDR3 DNA reads TGTGCCAGCAGCCAGAGAGCCGGGACATTTCAGTTCTTC.

The chain couples TRBV5-1 to TRBJ2-2; 8 positions agree with TRBD1. The CDR3 loop spans 16 amino acids. CDR1 and CDR2 from the germline V gene are SGHRS and YFSETQ. J gave up 4 bases and V 4 bases, and 9 bases lay outside the gene matches. The CDR3 DNA reads TGCGCCAGCAGCATAACAGGGGGTATTGGCACCGGGGAGCTGTTTTTT. It encodes CASSITGGIGTGELFF.

J is TRBJ2-3 and V is TRBV5-1; D is unclear. V was shortened by 4 bases and J by 4 bases, with 4 bases between the two germline ends. The CDR3 consists of 11 residues. Per the germline V gene, CDR1 is SGHRS and CDR2 is YFSETQ. In DNA form, the CDR3 reads TGCGCCAGCAGCATGTCAGATACGCAGTATTTT. Its translation: CASSMSDTQYF.

The chain recombines TRBV7-9 with TRBJ2-7; unclear D gene. The length of the CDR3 is 11 residues. CDR1 SEHNR and CDR2 FQNEAQ come from the germline V gene (reference sequence). The V end was cut by 1 base, the J end by 7 bases, with 5 bases between. The CDR3 sequence: CASSLGREQYF. The CDR3, as DNA: TGTGCCAGCAGCTTAGGAAGGGAGCAGTACTTC.

This clone was seen a handful of times. The V gene is TRBV3-1 (or the pseudogene TRBV3-2), the J gene TRBJ1-3; TRBD1 matches at 8 bases. Germline CDR1 reads LGHDT; CDR2 reads YNNKEL (reference sequence). The CDR3 contains 15 residues. Unmatched junction bases numbered 9, after V lost 2 bases and J lost 9 bases. The CDR3: CASSQRDRKRSTIYF. The DNA for the CDR3 is TGTGCCAGCAGCCAAAGGGACAGGAAACGGAGCACCATATATTTT.

This sequence joins TRBV28 and TRBJ1-2; no clear D. V lost 2 bases, J lost 7 bases, and 11 bases lay in between. CDR1 and CDR2 (germline): MDHEN, SYDVKM. This CDR3 spans 13 amino acids. CDR3 nucleotides: TGTGCCAGCAGTTTAAGAGAGGTTCGTGGCTACACCTTC. Translating it yields CASSLREVRGYTF.

The chain joins TRBV28 to TRBJ1-1; no clear D. Trimming removed 10 bases from V and 8 bases from J, with 20 bases in between. The CDR3 extends over 13 amino acids. The germline CDR1 and CDR2 sequences are MDHEN and SYDVKM. The CDR3 spells CATYVDPGAEAFF. The CDR3 nucleotides are TGTGCCACCTACGTCGATCCGGGAGCGGAAGCTTTCTTT.

This chain uses TRBV5-6 with TRBJ2-2; tentatively, D is TRBD1 (6 bases). This CDR3 has 16 residues. V lost 1 base and J 5 bases, leaving 15 bases between the germline ends. Germline lookup yields CDR1 SGHDT and CDR2 YYEEEE. CDR3 loop: CASSLRSGVLTGELFF. CDR3 nucleotides: TGTGCCAGCAGCTTGAGGTCAGGGGTCCTTACCGGGGAGCTGTTTTTT.

The genes are TRBV5-1 and TRBJ1-1, with D possibly matching TRBD1 (6 bases). V lost 3 bases to trimming and J lost 2 bases, with 14 bases between them. The CDR3 length is 15 residues. Germline CDR1 SGHRS, CDR2 YFSETQ. CDR3 sequence reads: CASSWGAQGNTEAFF. The CDR3 DNA reads TGCGCCAGCAGCTGGGGGGCACAGGGTAACACTGAAGCTTTCTTT. Full variable domain (outside the CDR3, taken from reference TRBV5-1 and TRBJ1-1): KAGVTQTPRYLIKTRGQQVTLSCSPISGHRSVSWYQQTPGQGLQFLFEYFSETQRNKGNFPGRFSGRQFSNSRSEMNVSTLELGDSALYLCASSWGAQGNTEAFFGQGTRLTVV.

The count of this clone is one. This chain uses TRBV5-4 with TRBJ1-2; 7 positions agree with TRBD1. V dropped 2 bases and J dropped 13; count of bases not matched to a gene: 14. The CDR3 is 14 amino acids. The germline CDR1 and CDR2 sequences are SGHNT and YYREEE (reference sequence). The CDR3 DNA follows: TGTGCCAGCAGCTTCGGCCAGGGGGAATGGGGTACCACCTTC. As protein: CASSFGQGEWGTTF.

This clone was counted only a few times. The chain couples TRBV6-5 to TRBJ2-2; the match to TRBD1 covers 8 bases. CDR3 length: 15 residues. V trimming: 6 bases; J trimming: 7 bases; junction bases outside the gene matches: 10. The germline gives CDR1 MNHEY, CDR2 SVGAGI. Written as DNA, the CDR3 is TGTGCCAGCAGCGGCCAGGGGGCGCGGGGCGGGGAGCTGTTTTTT. Translated, it gives CASSGQGARGGELFF.

The V call is TRBV10-3, the J call TRBJ2-3; the match to TRBD2 covers 8 bases. This CDR3 has 19 amino acids. J gave up 3 bases and V 11 bases, and 25 bases lay outside the gene matches. CDR1 is ENHRY and CDR2 is SYGVKD in the germline V gene. CDR3 residues: CAALGGTRGKPADTDTQYF. CDR3 in DNA: TGTGCCGCCCTGGGGGGGACTAGGGGCAAACCCGCCGATACAGATACGCAGTATTTT.

V gene TRBV28 combines with J gene TRBJ1-4; no clear D. Germline CDR1 MDHEN, CDR2 SYDVKM. Trimming cost V 2 bases and J 7 bases, with 11 bases left between them. The CDR3 covers 14 residues. CDR3 in DNA: TGTGCCAGCAGTTTAGCGCAGCAACGTGAAAAACTGTTTTTT. It specifies CASSLAQQREKLFF.

CDR3 protein: CATSQRGGREQFF. The CDR3 nucleotides read TGTGCCACCTCCCAGCGGGGGGGCCGGGAGCAGTTCTTC. The genes are TRBV3-1 (or the pseudogene TRBV3-2) and TRBJ2-1, with 10 bases matching TRBD2. CDR3 length equals 13 residues. Germline V CDR1 and CDR2: LGHDT, YNNKEL (reference sequence). V was clipped by 10 bases and J by 10 bases; unmatched bases: 10.

This clone is labeled medium-sized. The chain couples TRBV7-9 to TRBJ2-7, with no clear D. CDR3 size: 13 residues. Per germline, CDR1 SEHNR and CDR2 FQNEAQ (reference sequence). The V gene lost 5 bases and the J gene lost 5 bases, with 13 bases spanning the gap. The chain's CDR3 is CASSPAADHEQYF. CDR3 bases: TGTGCCAGCAGCCCTGCGGCCGACCACGAGCAGTACTTC.

About this clone itself: Within the sample, other DNA sequences also encode this same CDR3. The CDR3 DNA follows: TGCGCCAGCAGTGAGTCCGGGACAACTAATGAAAAACTGTTTTTT. Translating gives CASSESGTTNEKLFF. The V and J genes are TRBV10-1 and TRBJ1-4, with D unclear. V lost 0 bases and J lost 0, with 5 bases in between. Germline CDR1 WNHNN, CDR2 SYGVQD (reference sequence). The length of the CDR3 is 15 residues.

The chain uses TRBV19 and TRBJ2-1; D is perhaps TRBD2 (6 bases). In germline, CDR1 is LNHDA, CDR2 SQIVND (reference sequence). The CDR3 runs 14 residues. V was cut by 1 base and J by 5 bases, with 9 bases left in between. CDR3 DNA: TGTGCCAGTAGTATAGTTCGGGGGAACAATGAGCAGTTCTTC. This sequence encodes CASSIVRGNNEQFF.

The V and J genes are TRBV4-2 and TRBJ2-5, with 9 bases matching TRBD2. The CDR3 is 15 amino acids. J was trimmed by 2 bases and V by 4 bases; bases with no gene match: 5. Germline V gives CDR1 LGHNA, CDR2 YNFKEQ. CDR3 loop: CASSPGTSLQETQYF. CDR3 in DNA: TGTGCCAGCAGCCCGGGGACTAGCCTTCAAGAGACCCAGTACTTC.

V gene TRBV2 combines with J gene TRBJ1-4, with D perhaps TRBD1 (5 bases). Deletions cut 6 bases from V and 5 bases from J, with 10 bases between. This CDR3 contains 13 residues. Germline lookup yields CDR1 SNHLY and CDR2 FYNNEI. This CDR3 reads CASSWDPNEKLFF. Written as DNA, the CDR3 is TGTGCCAGCAGCTGGGACCCAAATGAAAAACTGTTTTTT.

The chain links TRBV25-1 to TRBJ2-7; either TRBD1 or TRBD2 may supply D (5 bases each). With 2 bases removed from V and 5 bases from J, the gap between germline ends came to 16 bases. CDR1 MGHDK and CDR2 SYGVNS come from the germline V gene. The CDR3 has 15 amino acids. DNA for the CDR3: TGTGCCAGCAGTGAACCAGCCGACGGGGCCCACGAGCAGTACTTC. Translation: CASSEPADGAHEQYF.

The V gene is TRBV5-6, the J gene TRBJ2-5; maybe TRBD1 (6 bases). With 0 bases removed from V and 5 bases from J, the gap between germline ends came to 17 bases. Germline V gives CDR1 SGHDT, CDR2 YYEEEE. This CDR3 region has 16 residues. The CDR3 spells CASSLVSGTPKETQYF. The CDR3 nucleotides are TGTGCCAGCAGCTTGGTGTCAGGGACACCTAAGGAGACCCAGTACTTC.

As DNA, the CDR3 is TGTGCCAGCAGCTCCCGAGGCAACCGGGTAGCCAACGAGCAGTACTTC. Residues: CASSSRGNRVANEQYF. The chain joins TRBV7-2 to TRBJ2-7; D is undetermined. V lost 4 bases and J lost 5, with 21 bases in between. The CDR3 spans 16 residues. Germline V gene sequence: CDR1 SGHTA, CDR2 FQGNSA. Full variable domain (remainder filled in from reference TRBV7-2 and TRBJ2-7): GAGVSQSPSNKVTEKGKDVELRCDPISGHTALYWYRQSLGQGLEFLIYFQGNSAPDKSGLPSDRFSAERTGGSVSTLTIQRTQQEDSAVYLCASSSRGNRVANEQYFGPGTRLTVT.

This clone occurred once. The V and J genes are TRBV7-9 and TRBJ1-2; 7 bases agree with TRBD1. CDR3 length: 14 amino acids. The J segment lost 5 bases and the V segment lost 5 bases, leaving 8 bases of the junction unmatched. The germline V gene encodes CDR1 SEHNR and CDR2 FQNEAQ (reference sequence). CDR3 nucleotide sequence: TGTGCCAGCAGCCGGCCCGGGACAGATTATGGCTACACCTTC. This gives the protein CASSRPGTDYGYTF. Supplemented by reference TRBV7-9 and TRBJ1-2, the full variable domain reads DTGVSQNPRHKITKRGQNVTFRCDPISEHNRLYWYRQTLGQGPEFLTYFQNEAQLEKSRLLSDRFSAERPKGSFSTLEIQRTEQGDSAMYLCASSRPGTDYGYTFGSGTRLTVV.

The chain uses TRBV30 and TRBJ1-2; 8 bases align to TRBD1. Trimming cost V 4 bases and J 4 bases; bases outside gene matches: 8. Germline V gene data show CDR1 as GTSNPN and CDR2 as SVGIG (reference sequence). The CDR3 extends over 14 amino acids. CDR3 coding DNA: TGTGCCTGGACCGGACAGGGAGTGGGCTATGGCTACACCTTC. Protein sequence: CAWTGQGVGYGYTF.